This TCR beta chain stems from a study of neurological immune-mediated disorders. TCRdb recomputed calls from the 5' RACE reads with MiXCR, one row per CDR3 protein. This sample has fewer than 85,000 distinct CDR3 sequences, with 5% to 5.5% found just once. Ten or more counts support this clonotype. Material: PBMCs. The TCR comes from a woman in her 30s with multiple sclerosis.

In DNA form, the CDR3 reads TGTGCCACGACCCCGGGAGTTGGAGATACGCAGTATTTT. Translating it yields CATTPGVGDTQYF. This rearrangement joins TRBV6-5 to TRBJ2-3; TRBD2 is a possible D gene (6 bases). V was shortened by 10 bases and J by 5 bases, with 16 bases between the two germline ends. CDR1 is MNHEY and CDR2 is SVGAGI in the germline V gene. This CDR3 contains 13 residues.